This TCR beta chain appears in the sequencing data of a study of blood T cell repertoires in COVID-19. Here immunoSEQ multiplex PCR was the method, and the copy in TCRdb shows in-frame clones only, minus some. The sample holds tens of thousands of clones; roughly 85% are singletons and the top ten take roughly 7%. With V trimmed by 3 bases and J by 3 bases, 0 bases remained unmatched. The CDR3 sequence is 13 residues long. The chain recombines TRBV12-3 or TRBV12-4 with TRBJ2-3; 7 nucleotides align to TRBD1. The sequenced sample was peripheral blood. This TCR derives from a human donor in a cohort sampled during active COVID-19. CDR3 DNA: TGTGCCAGCAGTTTGACAGGGACAGATACGCAGTATTTT. This sequence encodes CASSLTGTDTQYF.